This T cell receptor beta chain was observed in a study of T-cell reconstitution after alpha-beta-depleted transplantation in children. The CDR3 is 15 amino acids. Trimming cost V 6 bases and J 0 bases, with 14 bases left between them. CDR1 is MDHEN and CDR2 is SYDVKM in the germline V gene. The table lists this clonotype with many counts. For TCRbeta, the library was prepared with unique molecular identifiers. Using its own MiXCR run on the PCR reads, TCRdb lists one record per CDR3 protein. The data hold roughly 200,000 distinct CDR3 sequences, with less than 15% observed a single time. The sample consisted of PBMCs from the stem cell graft donor, taken from the stem cell graft. The TCR was taken from a human donor who donated a stem cell graft to a child with acute lymphoblastic leukemia. The genes are TRBV28 and TRBJ1-2; D not resolved. The CDR3 here is CASRPQTQANYGYTF. CDR3 in DNA: TGTGCCAGCAGACCACAGACCCAAGCTAACTATGGCTACACCTTC.